The rows below give T cell receptor beta chains drawn from one sample of a study of persistence of HIV-infected CD4 T cells. These TCRs' antigens remain unknown. Here immunoSEQ multiplex PCR was the method, and the copy in TCRdb shows in-frame clones only, minus some. The data contain 40,000 or so clones, around 90% of them seen just once; the ten biggest clones take up roughly 0.44%. The material was CD4+ T cells sorted from PBMCs after approximately 20-hour stimulation, obtained from a patient who received antiretroviral therapy. The receptors were sampled from an adult woman with HIV who was CMV-seropositive. The CDR3 runs from the conserved cysteine through the conserved F or W. Each record gives: D gene, clone size, V gene, J gene, CDR3 protein, CDR3 DNA. The D gene is left open where the match is weak. A row's size may be missing; if present it is once, few, many or a size class.

d_call: TRBD2
clone_size: few
v_call: TRBV9
j_call: TRBJ2-3
cdr3_aa: CASSSWGGGTSGNTQYF
cdr3_nt: TGTGCCAGCAGCTCATGGGGTGGGGGGACTAGCGGCAATACGCAGTATTTT

d_call: NA
clone_size: NA
v_call: TRBV9
j_call: TRBJ1-2
cdr3_aa: CASSVNSWKPGYTF
cdr3_nt: TGTGCCAGCAGCGTAAATAGTTGGAAGCCTGGCTACACCTTC

d_call: TRBD2
clone_size: NA
v_call: TRBV4-1
j_call: TRBJ2-2
cdr3_aa: CASSQPRLAGVTGELFF
cdr3_nt: TGCGCCAGCAGCCAACCGAGGCTAGCGGGGGTAACCGGGGAGCTGTTTTTT

d_call: NA
clone_size: NA
v_call: TRBV5-6
j_call: TRBJ2-7
cdr3_aa: CASSPLGVSYEQYF
cdr3_nt: TGTGCCAGCAGCCCGCTCGGGGTATCCTACGAGCAGTACTTC

d_call: NA
clone_size: once
v_call: TRBV2
j_call: TRBJ1-2
cdr3_aa: CASSGRAYGYTF
cdr3_nt: TGTGCCAGCAGTGGCAGGGCCTATGGCTACACCTTC

d_call: TRBD1
clone_size: NA
v_call: TRBV15
j_call: TRBJ1-4
cdr3_aa: CATSRDIGRGPAGGEKLFF
cdr3_nt: TGTGCCACCAGCAGAGATATAGGCAGGGGGCCAGCTGGTGGGGAAAAACTGTTTTTT

d_call: NA
clone_size: NA
v_call: TRBV11-3
j_call: TRBJ2-2
cdr3_aa: CASSLLANTGELFF
cdr3_nt: TGTGCCAGCAGCTTATTAGCGAACACCGGGGAGCTGTTTTTT

d_call: TRBD1
clone_size: NA
v_call: TRBV2
j_call: TRBJ1-4
cdr3_aa: CASTSGTGLEKLFF
cdr3_nt: TGTGCCAGCACCTCCGGGACAGGTCTTGAAAAACTGTTTTTT

d_call: NA
clone_size: few
v_call: TRBV4-1
j_call: TRBJ2-1
cdr3_aa: CASSQLDMISYNEQFF
cdr3_nt: TGCGCCAGCAGCCAACTGGACATGATCTCCTACAATGAGCAGTTCTTC

d_call: TRBD1
clone_size: NA
v_call: TRBV19
j_call: TRBJ1-2
cdr3_aa: CASSIGPVGQAYGYTF
cdr3_nt: TGTGCCAGTAGTATAGGCCCCGTCGGACAGGCCTATGGCTACACCTTC

d_call: TRBD1
clone_size: once
v_call: TRBV5-1
j_call: TRBJ1-3
cdr3_aa: CASRVGTASGNTIYF
cdr3_nt: TGCGCCAGCAGGGTCGGGACAGCCTCTGGAAACACCATATATTTT

d_call: NA
clone_size: NA
v_call: TRBV25-1
j_call: TRBJ1-1
cdr3_aa: CASSVTGTTEAFF
cdr3_nt: TGTGCCAGCAGTGTTACAGGGACCACTGAAGCTTTCTTT

d_call: NA
clone_size: NA
v_call: TRBV5-5
j_call: TRBJ2-1
cdr3_aa: CASSFQQPLAYNEQFF
cdr3_nt: TGTGCCAGCAGCTTTCAGCAGCCTCTGGCCTACAATGAGCAGTTCTTC

d_call: NA
clone_size: once
v_call: TRBV7-9
j_call: TRBJ2-2
cdr3_aa: CASSFERLTNTGELFF
cdr3_nt: TGTGCCAGCAGCTTCGAAAGACTTACGAACACCGGGGAGCTGTTTTTT

d_call: NA
clone_size: NA
v_call: TRBV5-1
j_call: TRBJ1-4
cdr3_aa: CASSLADSPNEKLFF
cdr3_nt: TGCGCCAGCAGCTTAGCGGACAGCCCTAATGAAAAACTGTTTTTT

d_call: TRBD1
clone_size: NA
v_call: TRBV10-2
j_call: TRBJ1-5
cdr3_aa: CATTGDNNQPQHF
cdr3_nt: TGCGCCACTACAGGGGATAACAATCAGCCCCAGCATTTT

d_call: NA
clone_size: NA
v_call: TRBV6-1
j_call: TRBJ1-4
cdr3_aa: CASSESLGNGEKLFF
cdr3_nt: TGTGCCAGCAGTGAATCGTTAGGGAACGGGGAAAAACTGTTTTTT

d_call: NA
clone_size: NA
v_call: TRBV7-8
j_call: TRBJ2-1
cdr3_aa: CASSLDPRMDKQFF
cdr3_nt: TGTGCCAGCAGCTTAGATCCCCGGATGGATAAGCAGTTCTTC

d_call: NA
clone_size: NA
v_call: TRBV25-1
j_call: TRBJ1-1
cdr3_aa: CASSERDGGFMNTEAFF
cdr3_nt: TGTGCCAGCAGTGAGAGGGACGGGGGCTTCATGAACACTGAAGCTTTCTTT

d_call: NA
clone_size: once
v_call: TRBV19
j_call: TRBJ1-5
cdr3_aa: CASSINRYNQPQHF
cdr3_nt: TGTGCCAGTAGTATAAACAGGTATAATCAGCCCCAGCATTTT

d_call: TRBD1
clone_size: NA
v_call: TRBV29-1
j_call: TRBJ1-2
cdr3_aa: CSGGTGNLYYGYTF
cdr3_nt: TGCAGCGGGGGGACAGGGAACCTTTACTATGGCTACACCTTC

d_call: NA
clone_size: NA
v_call: TRBV5-6
j_call: TRBJ1-2
cdr3_aa: CASSSWGHTIYGYTF
cdr3_nt: TGTGCCAGCAGCTCCTGGGGCCACACCATTTATGGCTACACCTTC

d_call: TRBD1
clone_size: NA
v_call: TRBV30
j_call: TRBJ1-1
cdr3_aa: CAWSVLGTGRGTFF
cdr3_nt: TGTGCCTGGAGTGTTCTAGGGACAGGGAGAGGGACTTTCTTT

d_call: NA
clone_size: NA
v_call: TRBV2
j_call: TRBJ2-1
cdr3_aa: CASSPGPYNEQFF
cdr3_nt: TGTGCCAGCAGTCCCGGACCCTACAATGAGCAGTTCTTC

d_call: NA
clone_size: NA
v_call: TRBV5-1
j_call: TRBJ2-3
cdr3_aa: CASSLRGIEGTDTQYF
cdr3_nt: TGCGCCAGCAGCTTGCGGGGGATTGAGGGCACAGATACGCAGTATTTT

d_call: NA
clone_size: NA
v_call: TRBV29-1
j_call: TRBJ1-1
cdr3_aa: CSVERQENTEAFF
cdr3_nt: TGCAGCGTTGAAAGACAGGAGAACACTGAAGCTTTCTTT

d_call: TRBD2
clone_size: NA
v_call: TRBV27
j_call: TRBJ2-1
cdr3_aa: CASRTRGGQANEQFF
cdr3_nt: TGTGCCAGCAGAACGCGGGGGGGCCAGGCGAATGAGCAGTTCTTC

d_call: NA
clone_size: NA
v_call: TRBV6-5
j_call: TRBJ2-5
cdr3_aa: CASKRVVGFQETQYF
cdr3_nt: TGTGCCAGCAAACGGGTAGTGGGATTTCAAGAGACCCAGTACTTC

d_call: NA
clone_size: NA
v_call: TRBV15
j_call: TRBJ1-5
cdr3_aa: CATSRGPASNQPQHF
cdr3_nt: TGTGCCACCAGCAGAGGCCCGGCTAGCAATCAGCCCCAGCATTTT

d_call: NA
clone_size: NA
v_call: TRBV30
j_call: TRBJ2-5
cdr3_aa: CAWSVPGWREETQYF
cdr3_nt: TGTGCCTGGAGTGTACCGGGGTGGCGGGAAGAGACCCAGTACTTC

d_call: NA
clone_size: NA
v_call: TRBV19
j_call: TRBJ2-4
cdr3_aa: CASSSRPSLAKNIQYF
cdr3_nt: TGTGCCAGTAGTTCGCGACCGAGTCTAGCCAAAAACATTCAGTACTTC

d_call: NA
clone_size: once
v_call: TRBV15
j_call: TRBJ2-1
cdr3_aa: CATSPRYNEQFF
cdr3_nt: TGTGCCACCAGCCCCAGGTACAATGAGCAGTTCTTC

d_call: NA
clone_size: NA
v_call: TRBV19
j_call: TRBJ1-2
cdr3_aa: CASSTLGQTNYGYTF
cdr3_nt: TGTGCCAGTAGTACCTTAGGGCAAACAAACTATGGCTACACCTTC

d_call: NA
clone_size: NA
v_call: TRBV12-3/TRBV12-4
j_call: TRBJ2-7
cdr3_aa: CASSLKGGQYF
cdr3_nt: TGTGCCAGCAGCCTAAAAGGGGGGCAGTACTTC

d_call: NA
clone_size: NA
v_call: TRBV4-1
j_call: TRBJ1-1
cdr3_aa: CASSTERDTEAFF
cdr3_nt: TGCGCCAGCTCCACCGAGAGGGACACTGAAGCTTTCTTT

d_call: NA
clone_size: once
v_call: TRBV6-6
j_call: TRBJ2-1
cdr3_aa: CASSYPNSPSYNEQFF
cdr3_nt: TGTGCCAGCAGTTACCCCAATTCTCCTTCCTACAATGAGCAGTTCTTC

d_call: TRBD2
clone_size: NA
v_call: TRBV2
j_call: TRBJ2-5
cdr3_aa: CASSRTSGGRGETQYF
cdr3_nt: TGTGCCAGCTCACGGACTAGCGGGGGTCGGGGGGAGACCCAGTACTTC

d_call: NA
clone_size: NA
v_call: TRBV3-1/TRBV3-2
j_call: TRBJ1-1
cdr3_aa: CASSQGRRNTEAFF
cdr3_nt: TGTGCCAGCAGCCAGGGACGGAGAAACACTGAAGCTTTCTTT

d_call: TRBD2
clone_size: once
v_call: TRBV5-4
j_call: TRBJ2-3
cdr3_aa: CASSSTSGGMGTQYF
cdr3_nt: TGTGCCAGCTCCTCGACTAGCGGGGGGATGGGTACGCAGTATTTT

d_call: NA
clone_size: NA
v_call: TRBV5-1
j_call: TRBJ2-2
cdr3_aa: CASSPQGTGELFF
cdr3_nt: TGCGCCAGCAGCCCACAGGGTACCGGGGAGCTGTTTTTT